This TCR beta chain was retrieved from a study of blood T cell repertoires in COVID-19. Study summary: Both acute and convalescent COVID-19 samples were obtained from the United States, Italy and Spain. The analysed material was cDNA or gDNA that came from T cells, B-cell-depleted T cells, or PBMCs.

Profiling relied on immunoSEQ multiplex PCR, and the TCRdb table lists in-frame clones only, not all of them. The sample holds some 170,000 clones, approximately 90% seen once. The CDR3 spans 16 residues. Trimming left V 4 bases short and J 3 bases short, with 16 bases between. CDR1 and CDR2 from the germline V gene are MNHEY and SVGAGI. The chain carries TRBV6-5 and TRBJ1-5; tentatively, D is TRBD1 (6 bases). Source material: peripheral blood. The clonotype was recovered from a woman between 50 and 59 years old with acute or convalescent COVID-19. CDR3 in amino acids: CASSFTGKNYNQPQHF. In DNA, the CDR3 is TGTGCCAGCAGTTTTACAGGGAAGAATTACAATCAGCCCCAGCATTTT.